This T cell receptor beta chain was sequenced during a study of T cell changes during pregnancy in multiple sclerosis. This CDR3 is built from 15 residues. Germline trimming cut 5 bases from V and 0 bases from J; bases unmatched to any gene: 6. Germline CDR1 reads SEHNR; CDR2 reads FQNEAQ (reference sequence). This table comes from immunoSEQ multiplex PCR, and its TCRdb copy is limited to in-frame clones, with some not included. The sample lists roughly 100,000 clones; around 91% were seen once. The source is a female donor with multiple sclerosis, enrolled in a pregnancy study. Here the sequenced sample was peripheral blood, taken after pregnancy. The V gene is TRBV7-9, the J gene TRBJ1-1; 7 nucleotides align to TRBD1. The CDR3 loop is CASSTGQTMNTEAFF. The CDR3 nucleotides read TGTGCCAGCAGCACGGGACAGACGATGAACACTGAAGCTTTCTTT.